This T cell receptor beta chain derives from a study of blood T cells in healthy people across ages. Notes on the study in general: Strongly correlated with naive T cell percentage was TCR beta diversity.

At least 5 micrograms of total RNA were extracted per sample. The CDR3 runs to 13 residues. Germline V gene lookup returns CDR1 SGDLS and CDR2 YYNGEE. V lost 0 bases, J lost 7 bases, and 7 bases lay in between. Points on this clonotype: Its antigen is not identified.

Through a sample-barcoded 5' primer and a J-beta primer mix, a second PCR was run for roughly 7 to 12 cycles. TCRdb ran MiXCR on the 5' RACE reads and lists one entry per CDR3 protein. Seen here are 1.5 million to 2 million distinct CDR3 sequences, roughly two fifths observed once, and the top ten hold 23%. This chain connects TRBV9 to TRBJ1-4; no firm D call. The specimen was blood. The sequence was collected from a human donor in good health. The CDR3 coding sequence is TGTGCCAGCAGCGTAGGAGGGAGTGAAAAACTGTTTTTT. The encoded protein is CASSVGGSEKLFF.